This T cell receptor (beta chain) was documented in a study of blood T cell repertoires in COVID-19. About the research overall: In each case, the material was cDNA or gDNA derived from T cells, B-cell-depleted T cells, or PBMCs.

The CDR3 is 14 amino acids. Germline CDR1 LNHDA, CDR2 SQIVND (reference sequence). J lost 6 bases, V lost 10 bases, and 15 bases had no gene match. Per the authors' pipeline: Amplified reference gene primers provided the basis for estimating nucleated cell counts. The assay was immunoSEQ multiplex PCR, and TCRdb's table has in-frame clones only and misses some. Clone size and the V and J calls come from that table; the DNA yielded D and trimming. The data contain about 300,000 clones, around 84% of them seen just once; the ten biggest clones take up around 1.4%. Sequencing was carried out using peripheral blood. The sequence was obtained from a man between 65 and 79 years old with acute or convalescent COVID-19. This chain joins TRBV19 and TRBJ2-7; 7 bases align to TRBD2. Here the CDR3 reads CATRDYDYRGEQYF. The CDR3 bases are TGTGCCACCAGGGACTACGATTATCGGGGCGAGCAGTACTTC.